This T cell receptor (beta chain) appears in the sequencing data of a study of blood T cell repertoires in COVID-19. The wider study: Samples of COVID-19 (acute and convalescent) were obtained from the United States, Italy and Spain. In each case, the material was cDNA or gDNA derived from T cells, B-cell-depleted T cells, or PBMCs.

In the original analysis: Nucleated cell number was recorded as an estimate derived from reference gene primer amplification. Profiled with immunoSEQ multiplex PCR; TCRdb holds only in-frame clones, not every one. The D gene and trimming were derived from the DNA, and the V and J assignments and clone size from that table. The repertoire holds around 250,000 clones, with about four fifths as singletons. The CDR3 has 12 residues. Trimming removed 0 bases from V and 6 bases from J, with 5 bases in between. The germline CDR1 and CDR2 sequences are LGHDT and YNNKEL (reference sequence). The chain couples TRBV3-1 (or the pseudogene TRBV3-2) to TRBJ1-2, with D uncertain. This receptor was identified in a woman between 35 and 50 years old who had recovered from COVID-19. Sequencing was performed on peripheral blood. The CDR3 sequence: CASSQDWHGYTF. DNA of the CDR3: TGTGCCAGCAGCCAAGATTGGCATGGCTACACCTTC.